The text below deals with one TCR beta chain. Its antigen is unknown. Only in-frame clones appear in the TCRdb table, and some are missing; sequencing was by immunoSEQ multiplex PCR. The sample consists of 130,000 to 150,000 clones, 87% of them appearing once. The sample belongs to a study of cytomegalovirus exposure and HLA in healthy donors. General study findings and limits: The classifier reportedly diagnosed cytomegalovirus status with high specificity and sensitivity. Three chains linked to CMV were shown in vitro to be specific for CMV antigens. The study designated over 150 TCR beta chains cytomegalovirus-associated.

The CDR3 has 15 residues. V was cut by 4 bases and J by 2 bases, with 13 bases left in between. CDR1 MDHEN and CDR2 SYDVKM come from the germline V gene. This clonotype was obtained from a man aged 18 to 30 in good health and CMV-seropositive. The specimen was PBMCs. The genes are TRBV28 and TRBJ2-3; a possible D gene is TRBD1 (5 bases). CDR3: CASSYPQGYTDTQYF. The CDR3 DNA reads as TGTGCCAGCAGTTACCCGCAGGGTTACACAGATACGCAGTATTTT.